A selection of T cell receptor beta chains follows, all from one sample in a study of OX40 agonist ivuxolimab in advanced cancers. Measured with immunoSEQ multiplex PCR; TCRdb has only the in-frame clones, and not every one. In the table there are more than 55,000 clones, over 75% of which are singletons. The sample in question was CD4+ or CD8+ T cells sorted from blood, obtained in a trial of the OX40 agonist ivuxolimab. These TCRs come from an adult with an advanced solid tumor such as melanoma, head and neck, liver or kidney cancer. CDR3s include the opening cysteine and the closing phenylalanine or tryptophan. A D gene is named only where the DNA matches it firmly. Clone size appears in some rows only: once, few, many, or a class for an expanded clone.

clone_size j_call v_call d_call cdr3_nt cdr3_aa
. TRBJ1-4 TRBV5-1 . TGCGCCAGCAGCTTGGGTACAACTAATGAAAAACTGTTTTTT CASSLGTTNEKLFF
. TRBJ2-5 TRBV7-9 TRBD2 TGTGCCAGCAGCTTAGGTCTAGCGGAAGAGACCCAGTACTTC CASSLGLAEETQYF
few TRBJ2-7 TRBV18 . TGTGCCAGCTCACCTGGATCCGACTACGAGCAGTACTTC CASSPGSDYEQYF
. TRBJ2-7 TRBV27 . TGTGCCAGCAGTGCCCGGGATTCCTACGAGCAGTACTTC CASSARDSYEQYF
. TRBJ2-5 TRBV20-1 . TGCAGTGCTAGAAGTGGGGAGACCCAGTACTTC CSARSGETQYF
. TRBJ2-3 TRBV19 . TGTGCCAGTAGTATAGATGGAGGGCGGGGCTATACGCAGTATTTT CASSIDGGRGYTQYF
. TRBJ2-7 TRBV11-2 . TGTGCCAGCAGCTTCCAGGAGCCGAGCTCCTACGAGCAGTACTTC CASSFQEPSSYEQYF
. TRBJ2-7 TRBV6-5 . TGTGCCAGCAGTGCGCCGGGGGCTGGCGACGAGCAGTACTTC CASSAPGAGDEQYF
. TRBJ1-5 TRBV28 . TGTGCCAGCAGTCCGAGTCAGCCCCAGCATTTT CASSPSQPQHF
few TRBJ2-5 TRBV21-1 . TGTGCCAGCAGCAAGCTTAGTCGGGAGACCCAGTACTTC CASSKLSRETQYF
. TRBJ2-5 TRBV28 TRBD1 TGTGCCAGCAGTTTGGACAGGGGGCTCGGAACCCAGTACTTC CASSLDRGLGTQYF
few TRBJ2-2 TRBV6-5 . TGTGCCAGCAGTTACATGACAAGGACCGGGGAGCTGTTTTTT CASSYMTRTGELFF
. TRBJ1-5 TRBV6-1 TRBD1 TGTGCCAGCAAAGGGCAGGGGGCTAATCAGCCCCAGCATTTT CASKGQGANQPQHF
. TRBJ2-5 TRBV20-1 . TGCAGTGCCGGAGCGGAAGAGACCCAGTACTTC CSAGAEETQYF
. TRBJ1-4 TRBV5-4 . TGTGCCAGCAGCGAGGTGGCGCGGGGCGCCGATGAAAAACTGTTTTTT CASSEVARGADEKLFF
. TRBJ1-2 TRBV13 TRBD1 TGTGCCAGCAGATCCACCTTAGGGGACAGGGGTAATTATGGCTACACCTTC CASRSTLGDRGNYGYTF
few TRBJ2-7 TRBV2 . TGTGCCAGCAGTCCTACTCGGGACACCTACGAGCAGTACTTC CASSPTRDTYEQYF
. TRBJ2-6 TRBV6-1 TRBD1 TGTGCCAGCCGGACAGGGAACTCTGGGGCCAACGTCCTGACTTTC CASRTGNSGANVLTF
. TRBJ2-1 TRBV6-1 . TGTGCCAGCAGTGAATTCGCGGAAAGCTCCTACAATGAGCAGTTCTTC CASSEFAESSYNEQFF
. TRBJ2-7 TRBV11-2 TRBD1 TGTGCCAGCAGCTTAGAGGGACAGGGGACCGAGCAGTACTTC CASSLEGQGTEQYF
. TRBJ2-1 TRBV7-6 . TGTGCCAGCAGCTTAGCCGGGGGCTCGGATGAGCAGTTCTTC CASSLAGGSDEQFF
. TRBJ2-3 TRBV19 . TGTGCCAGTAGTATACCCCTGGGGCGGGGAACAGATACGCAGTATTTT CASSIPLGRGTDTQYF
. TRBJ2-1 TRBV18 TRBD2 TGTGCCAGCTCACCACCGGGGACTAGCTTTGAGCAGTTCTTC CASSPPGTSFEQFF
. TRBJ2-1 TRBV28 . TGTGCCAGCAGTTTGACTCAGGGGTCCTACAATGAGCAGTTCTTC CASSLTQGSYNEQFF
. TRBJ2-6 TRBV4-2 . TGTGCCAGCAGCTTGGTTGGGACCCCTGGGGCCAACGTCCTGACTTTC CASSLVGTPGANVLTF
. TRBJ1-3 TRBV5-6 . TGTGCCAGCAGCTCCGGACGCAACTCTGGAAACACCATATATTTT CASSSGRNSGNTIYF
few TRBJ2-1 TRBV25-1 . TGTGCCAGCAGTGAAGGGGGGGGCTATGGTGAGCAGTTCTTC CASSEGGGYGEQFF
. TRBJ1-5 TRBV6-4 . TGTGCCAGCAGTGATAACCCAAATCAGCCCCAGCATTTT CASSDNPNQPQHF
. TRBJ1-3 TRBV18 TRBD1 TGTGCCAGCTCACCCCAGGACAGGCCTACTGGAAACACCATATATTTT CASSPQDRPTGNTIYF
. TRBJ1-1 TRBV29-1 . TGCAGCGTTGAAACGTTATACGGGGGGGCTGAAGCTTTCTTT CSVETLYGGAEAFF
. TRBJ2-3 TRBV19 . TGTGCCAGTAGTATCGCAGGGGGGCGACAAGATACGCAGTATTTT CASSIAGGRQDTQYF
. TRBJ2-3 TRBV5-1 TRBD2 TGCGCCAGCAGCGCAGGACTAGGGAGCACAGATACGCAGTATTTT CASSAGLGSTDTQYF
few TRBJ1-2 TRBV5-1 . TGCGCCAGCAGCTTGGTGGGGGGAAACTATGGCTACACCTTC CASSLVGGNYGYTF
. TRBJ2-5 TRBV6-5 TRBD1 TGTGCCAGCAGGGTGGACAGGGCCCAAGAGACCCAGTACTTC CASRVDRAQETQYF
. TRBJ2-2 TRBV18 TRBD1 TGTGCCAGCTCACGACGGGACAGGGGCGCCGGGGAGCTGTTTTTT CASSRRDRGAGELFF
. TRBJ2-7 TRBV10-3 . TGTGCCATCAGTGAGTCGGCGGCAACCTACGAGCAGTACTTC CAISESAATYEQYF
once TRBJ2-2 TRBV2 TRBD2 TGTGCCAGCAAGAAGGGAGGGCCCGGGGAGCTGTTTTTT CASKKGGPGELFF
once TRBJ1-6 TRBV11-1 . TGTGCCAGCAGCTTAGCCGGACAGCCTGGTTCACCCCTCCACTTT CASSLAGQPGSPLHF
few TRBJ2-1 TRBV6-5 . TGTGCCAGCAGTTACTCGACCCCTAGGGATGAGCAGTTCTTC CASSYSTPRDEQFF
. TRBJ2-1 TRBV13 . TGTGCCACGACCGGAGGGGGACACAATGAGCAGTTCTTC CATTGGGHNEQFF
. TRBJ1-1 TRBV9 . TGTGCCAGCAGCCCCGAGGTGACCATGAACACTGAAGCTTTCTTT CASSPEVTMNTEAFF
once TRBJ1-1 TRBV6-5 . TGTGCCAGCAGTTACAACCGCGCTGGGGCTGAAGCTTTCTTT CASSYNRAGAEAFF
. TRBJ2-5 TRBV28 . TGTGCCAGCAGTTATGGCCGAGGGGCCCGCCAAGAGACCCAGTACTTC CASSYGRGARQETQYF